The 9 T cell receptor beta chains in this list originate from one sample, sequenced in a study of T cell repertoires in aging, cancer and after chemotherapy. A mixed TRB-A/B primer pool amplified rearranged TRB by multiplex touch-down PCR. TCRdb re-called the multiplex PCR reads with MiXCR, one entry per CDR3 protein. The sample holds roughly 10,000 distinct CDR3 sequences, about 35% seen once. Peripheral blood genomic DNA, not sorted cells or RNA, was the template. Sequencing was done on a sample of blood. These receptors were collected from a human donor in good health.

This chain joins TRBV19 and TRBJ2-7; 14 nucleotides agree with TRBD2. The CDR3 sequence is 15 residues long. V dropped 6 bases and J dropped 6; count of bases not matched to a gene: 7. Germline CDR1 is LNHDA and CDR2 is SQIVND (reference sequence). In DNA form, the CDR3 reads TGTGCCAGTAGAAACGACGGGACTAGCGGGGGCGAGCAGTACTTC. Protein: CASRNDGTSGGEQYF.

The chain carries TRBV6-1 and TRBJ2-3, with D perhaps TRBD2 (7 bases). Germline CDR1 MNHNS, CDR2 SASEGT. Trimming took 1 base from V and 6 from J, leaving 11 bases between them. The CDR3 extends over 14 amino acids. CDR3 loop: CASSEDGGADTQYF. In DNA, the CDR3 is TGTGCCAGCAGTGAAGATGGGGGGGCCGATACGCAGTATTTT.

Here the CDR3 reads CASSLSGQGSNQPQHF. The DNA for the CDR3 is TGTGCCAGCAGTTTATCGGGACAGGGGAGCAATCAGCCCCAGCATTTT. The chain joins TRBV27 to TRBJ1-5; TRBD1 matches at 10 bases. Germline loops: CDR1 MNHEY, CDR2 SMNVEV (reference sequence). This CDR3 is 16 amino acids long. J gave up 1 base and V 0 bases, and 0 bases lay outside the gene matches.

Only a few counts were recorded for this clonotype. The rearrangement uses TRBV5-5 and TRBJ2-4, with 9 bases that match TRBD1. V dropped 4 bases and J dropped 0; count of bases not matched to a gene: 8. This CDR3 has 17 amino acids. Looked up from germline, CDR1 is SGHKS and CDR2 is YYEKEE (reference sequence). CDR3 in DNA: TGTGCCAGCAGCCCACAGGGGGCGGGGGTAGCCAAAAACATTCAGTACTTC. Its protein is CASSPQGAGVAKNIQYF.

The CDR3 bases are TGTGCCAGCAGTTTACTCGGACTAGCGGGAGTTCTCGGGACCGGGGAGCTGTTTTTT. It encodes CASSLLGLAGVLGTGELFF. This chain joins TRBV12-3 or TRBV12-4 and TRBJ2-2, with 13 nucleotides matching TRBD2. The CDR3 sequence is 19 residues long. V dropped 2 bases and J dropped 5; count of bases not matched to a gene: 11.

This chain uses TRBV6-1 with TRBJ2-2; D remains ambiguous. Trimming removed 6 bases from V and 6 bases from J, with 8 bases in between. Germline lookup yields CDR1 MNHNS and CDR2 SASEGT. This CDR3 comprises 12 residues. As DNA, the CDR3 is TGTGCCAGCAGGGCCTTCGCCGGGGAGCTGTTTTTT. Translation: CASRAFAGELFF.

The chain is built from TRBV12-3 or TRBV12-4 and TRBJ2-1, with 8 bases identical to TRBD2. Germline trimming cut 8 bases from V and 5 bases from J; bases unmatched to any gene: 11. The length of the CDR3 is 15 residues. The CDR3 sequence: CASRAKVAGNNEQFF. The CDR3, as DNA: TGTGCCAGCCGAGCGAAGGTAGCGGGGAACAATGAGCAGTTCTTC.

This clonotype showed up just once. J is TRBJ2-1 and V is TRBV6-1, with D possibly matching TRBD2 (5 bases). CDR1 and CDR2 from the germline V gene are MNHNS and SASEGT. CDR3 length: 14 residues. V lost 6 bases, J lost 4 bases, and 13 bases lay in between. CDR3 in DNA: TGTGCCAGCAGGGACTTCGACCTATACAATGAGCAGTTCTTC. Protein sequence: CASRDFDLYNEQFF.

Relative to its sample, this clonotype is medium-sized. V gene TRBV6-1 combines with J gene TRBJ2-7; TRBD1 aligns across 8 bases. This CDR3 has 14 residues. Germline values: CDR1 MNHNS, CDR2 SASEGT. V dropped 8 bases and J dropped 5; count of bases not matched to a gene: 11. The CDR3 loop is CASGETGEKDEQYF. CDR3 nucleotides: TGTGCCAGCGGGGAGACAGGGGAGAAAGACGAGCAGTACTTC.